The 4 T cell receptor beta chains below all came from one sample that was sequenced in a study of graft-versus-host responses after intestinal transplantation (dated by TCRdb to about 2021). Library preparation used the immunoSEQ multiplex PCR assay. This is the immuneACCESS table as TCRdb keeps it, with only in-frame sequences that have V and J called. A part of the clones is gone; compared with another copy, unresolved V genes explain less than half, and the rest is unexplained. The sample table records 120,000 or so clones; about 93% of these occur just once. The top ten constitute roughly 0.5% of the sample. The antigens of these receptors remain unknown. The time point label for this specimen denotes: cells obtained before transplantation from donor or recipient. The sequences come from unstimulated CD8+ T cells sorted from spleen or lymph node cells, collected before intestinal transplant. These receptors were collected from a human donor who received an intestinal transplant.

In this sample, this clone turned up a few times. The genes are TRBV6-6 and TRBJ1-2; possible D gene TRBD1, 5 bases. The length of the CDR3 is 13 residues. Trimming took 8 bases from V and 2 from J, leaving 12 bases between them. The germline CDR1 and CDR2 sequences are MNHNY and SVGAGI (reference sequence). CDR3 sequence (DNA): TGTGCCAGCTTCTCTGAGGGGAACTATGGCTACACCTTC. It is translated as CASFSEGNYGYTF.

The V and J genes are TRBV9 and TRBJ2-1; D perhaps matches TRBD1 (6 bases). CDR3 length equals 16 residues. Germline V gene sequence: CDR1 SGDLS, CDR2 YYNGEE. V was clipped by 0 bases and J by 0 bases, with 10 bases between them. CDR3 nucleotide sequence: TGTGCCAGCAGCGTAGTCGCCAGGGGCTCCTACAATGAGCAGTTCTTC. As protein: CASSVVARGSYNEQFF.

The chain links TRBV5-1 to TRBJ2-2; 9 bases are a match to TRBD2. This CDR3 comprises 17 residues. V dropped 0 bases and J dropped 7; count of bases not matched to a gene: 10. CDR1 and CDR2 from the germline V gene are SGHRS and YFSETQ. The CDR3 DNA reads TGCGCCAGCAGCTTGGAATCCATAGCGGGAGCGGGCGGGGAGCTGTTTTTT. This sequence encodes CASSLESIAGAGGELFF.

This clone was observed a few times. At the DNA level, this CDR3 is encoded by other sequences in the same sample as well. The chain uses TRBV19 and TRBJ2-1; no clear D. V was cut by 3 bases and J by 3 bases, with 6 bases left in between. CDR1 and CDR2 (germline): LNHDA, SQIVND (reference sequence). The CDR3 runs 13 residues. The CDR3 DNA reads TGTGCCAGTAGTATTGGGAACTACAATGAGCAGTTCTTC. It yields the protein CASSIGNYNEQFF.